This T cell receptor beta chain was obtained from a study of CD8+CD57+ T cells in acquired aplastic anemia. Overall study results and limits: Simpson's diversity of CD8+ cells was not significantly different in patients compared with controls.

This clonotype occurred a few times. The antigen remains undetermined. TCR beta VDJ and CDR3 were profiled, and genomic DNA was the template. In TCRdb, the reads were re-called with MiXCR into one record per CDR3 protein. The data contain some 82,000 distinct CDR3 sequences, 40% to 55% of them singletons. Trimming at V came to 6 bases and at J to 2 bases, leaving 7 bases not matched to a gene. The CDR3 covers 15 residues. Germline CDR1 is MGHDK and CDR2 is SYGVNS. The chain combines TRBV25-1 with TRBJ1-5; 7 bases are a match to TRBD1. The clonotype comes from a human donor in good health, serving as a control. The sequenced sample was sorted CD4+, CD8+, or CD8+CD57+ T cells (not recorded which) from PBMCs. CDR3 region: CASSRQGEGNQPQHF. In DNA, the CDR3 is TGTGCCAGCAGCCGTCAGGGGGAGGGCAATCAGCCCCAGCATTTT.